This TCR beta chain originates from a study of CXCR3-negative and CXCR3-positive naive CD8 T cells. Turning to this clonotype: The antigen is not known.

Germline loops: CDR1 MNHEY, CDR2 SVGAGI. The CDR3 sequence is 14 residues long. Carrying UMI labels, the TRB cDNA libraries were prepared through 5' RACE. One entry per CDR3 protein, without DNA, is what TCRdb gives after re-calling the 5' RACE reads. The sample table sets out about 57,000 distinct CDR3 sequences. Study-level findings and limits: Memory cells differed in TRBV-TRBJ usage, but naive CXCR3-negative and CXCR3-positive cells had similar usage. Comparison of naive cells showed more hydrophobic TRB CDR3s in CXCR3-positive than in CXCR3-negative naive cells.

The clonotype originates from a human donor in good health. Some clones in this sample may be carry-over from other donors' samples. Input material: naive CXCR3+ CD8+ T cells from blood. As to subset: CD45RO-CCR7+CD27+CD95- naive CD8+ T cells expressing CXCR3 (TNR3+). The chain has TRBV6-5 and TRBJ2-7; TCRdb's D gene call, TRBD1, goes unchecked for lack of DNA. CDR3 region: CASRIRDSNYEQYF.